The rows below give T cell receptor beta chains drawn from one sample of a study of T cell repertoires in cytomegalovirus infection. A single record per CDR3 protein comes from TCRdb applying MiXCR to the reads. The sample contains 480,000 or so distinct CDR3 sequences, 11% of which appear only once. What was sequenced was PBMCs. These receptors originate from a human donor in good health (CMV status not recorded). Some clones in this sample may be carry-over from other donors' samples. Each CDR3 is given with its conserved first and last residue. A D gene is named only where the DNA matches it firmly. Where a row states a size, it is once, few, many or the class of an expanded clone; other rows omit it.

V gene: TRBV7-2
J gene: TRBJ2-7
clone size: many
D gene: TRBD2
CDR3 DNA: TGTGCCAGCAGCCCGCTTCGAGCGGGGGGTACCTACGAGCAGTACTTC
CDR3 protein: CASSPLRAGGTYEQYF

V gene: TRBV24-1
J gene: TRBJ2-1
clone size: many
D gene: TRBD2
CDR3 DNA: TGTGCCACCAGTGCTGGCGGGAGTTTAAATGAGCAGTTCTTC
CDR3 protein: CATSAGGSLNEQFF

V gene: TRBV29-1
J gene: TRBJ2-5
clone size: once
D gene: -
CDR3 DNA: TGCAGCGTTGAAGAGGGCATTCTTGATCCGGGGGTAGCGGCCATCCAAGAGACCCAGTACTTC
CDR3 protein: CSVEEGILDPGVAAIQETQYF

V gene: TRBV7-2
J gene: TRBJ1-1
clone size: many
D gene: TRBD1
CDR3 DNA: TGTGCCAGCAGCTACGGACAGGGTACTGAAGCTTTCTTT
CDR3 protein: CASSYGQGTEAFF

V gene: TRBV12-3/TRBV12-4
J gene: TRBJ2-1
clone size: many
D gene: -
CDR3 DNA: TGTGCCAGCAGTCTCGCGGGGGACCTCAGGGGATACAATGAGCAGTTCTTC
CDR3 protein: CASSLAGDLRGYNEQFF

V gene: TRBV2
J gene: TRBJ1-1
clone size: -
D gene: -
CDR3 DNA: TGTGCCAGCAGTATTCTAGGAGGGGGGCGGGTCACTGAAGCTTTCTTT
CDR3 protein: CASSILGGGRVTEAFF

V gene: TRBV27
J gene: TRBJ1-1
clone size: few
D gene: -
CDR3 DNA: TGTGCCAGCAGTTTACAAGCAGGTTCGGGGACTGAAGCTTTCTTT
CDR3 protein: CASSLQAGSGTEAFF

V gene: TRBV28
J gene: TRBJ1-4
clone size: many
D gene: -
CDR3 DNA: TGTGCCACCAACGGGCCAGGGGAGGGCGAAAAACTGTTTTTT
CDR3 protein: CATNGPGEGEKLFF

V gene: TRBV5-1
J gene: TRBJ1-1
clone size: few
D gene: -
CDR3 DNA: TGCGCCAGCAGCCTCCCCACAGAGACTGAAGCTTTCTTT
CDR3 protein: CASSLPTETEAFF

V gene: TRBV7-7
J gene: TRBJ2-5
clone size: many
D gene: -
CDR3 DNA: TGTGCCAGCAGCGTCCGGGACGGAGAGACCCAGTACTTC
CDR3 protein: CASSVRDGETQYF

V gene: TRBV19
J gene: TRBJ2-2
clone size: many
D gene: TRBD2
CDR3 DNA: TGTGCCAGTAGTCCTGCGGGACTAGCGGGAACCTTGGTTGGGGAGCTGTTTTTT
CDR3 protein: CASSPAGLAGTLVGELFF

V gene: TRBV20-1
J gene: TRBJ1-5
clone size: -
D gene: -
CDR3 DNA: TGCAGTGCGGTCGGGGGGGATCAGCCCCAGCATTTT
CDR3 protein: CSAVGGDQPQHF

V gene: TRBV12-3/TRBV12-4
J gene: TRBJ1-5
clone size: many
D gene: TRBD1
CDR3 DNA: TGTGCCAGCAGTTTAGCCAGGGGGCCCAATCAGCCCCAGCATTTT
CDR3 protein: CASSLARGPNQPQHF

V gene: TRBV5-1
J gene: TRBJ2-5
clone size: -
D gene: TRBD2
CDR3 DNA: TGCGCCAGCAGCTTGGCGAGGCTAGCGGGGGGGCAAGAGACCCAGTACTTC
CDR3 protein: CASSLARLAGGQETQYF

V gene: TRBV7-2
J gene: TRBJ2-5
clone size: many
D gene: TRBD2
CDR3 DNA: TGTGCCAGCAGCTTGCGGGGGGCGGGGGAGACCCAGTACTTC
CDR3 protein: CASSLRGAGETQYF

V gene: TRBV5-4
J gene: TRBJ1-2
clone size: -
D gene: -
CDR3 DNA: TGTGCCAGCAGCACGGACAGCCGGGGCTACACCTTC
CDR3 protein: CASSTDSRGYTF

V gene: TRBV20-1
J gene: TRBJ1-4
clone size: -
D gene: -
CDR3 DNA: TGCAGTGCTAGACCTCCCGCATCTAATGAAAAACTGTTTTTT
CDR3 protein: CSARPPASNEKLFF

V gene: TRBV19
J gene: TRBJ2-1
clone size: few
D gene: TRBD2
CDR3 DNA: TGTGCCAGTATTGCGGGGGGGGAGCAGTTCTTC
CDR3 protein: CASIAGGEQFF

V gene: TRBV30
J gene: TRBJ2-3
clone size: -
D gene: -
CDR3 DNA: TGTGCCTTGGGGGTGGAGGGGACAGATACGCAGTATTTT
CDR3 protein: CALGVEGTDTQYF

V gene: TRBV7-2
J gene: TRBJ2-4
clone size: many
D gene: -
CDR3 DNA: TGTGCCAGCAGCTTAAGGCCTCCCGGGGAGGCCAAAAACATTCAGTACTTC
CDR3 protein: CASSLRPPGEAKNIQYF

V gene: TRBV7-3
J gene: TRBJ2-2
clone size: -
D gene: -
CDR3 DNA: TGTGCCACCTCCCCGGGGACAACCGGGGAGCTGTTTTTT
CDR3 protein: CATSPGTTGELFF

V gene: TRBV29-1
J gene: TRBJ2-1
clone size: -
D gene: TRBD2
CDR3 DNA: TGCAGCGTTGAACCTAGCGGGAGTCTCAATGAGCAGTTCTTC
CDR3 protein: CSVEPSGSLNEQFF

V gene: TRBV5-4
J gene: TRBJ2-1
clone size: many
D gene: TRBD2
CDR3 DNA: TGTGCCAGCAGCTTGGCCGGAGCTAGCGGGGGGGATGAGCAGTTCTTC
CDR3 protein: CASSLAGASGGDEQFF

V gene: TRBV7-2
J gene: TRBJ2-1
clone size: many
D gene: TRBD1
CDR3 DNA: TGTGCCAGCAGCCCCACTGACAGGGGGTCCTACAATGAGCAGTTCTTC
CDR3 protein: CASSPTDRGSYNEQFF

V gene: TRBV5-1
J gene: TRBJ1-5
clone size: -
D gene: TRBD1
CDR3 DNA: TGCGCCAGCAGCTTTGACGGGACAGGCAATCAGCCCCAGCATTTT
CDR3 protein: CASSFDGTGNQPQHF

V gene: TRBV6-5
J gene: TRBJ2-2
clone size: many
D gene: TRBD2
CDR3 DNA: TGTGCCAGCAGTTACGGCCTAGCGGGAGTTTGGTCCGGGGAGCTGTTTTTT
CDR3 protein: CASSYGLAGVWSGELFF

V gene: TRBV19
J gene: TRBJ1-1
clone size: -
D gene: -
CDR3 DNA: TGTGCCAGCCAAAGAGGAGCGGGAACTGAAGCTTTCTTT
CDR3 protein: CASQRGAGTEAFF

V gene: TRBV12-3/TRBV12-4
J gene: TRBJ1-6
clone size: many
D gene: TRBD1
CDR3 DNA: TGTGCCAGCAGTTTAGCGGGACAGAATTCACCCCTCCACTTT
CDR3 protein: CASSLAGQNSPLHF